A selection of T cell receptor beta chains follows, all from one sample in a study of OX40 agonist ivuxolimab in advanced cancers. The data were produced by immunoSEQ multiplex PCR, yet TCRdb's version contains in-frame clones alone and is incomplete. The top ten clones hold roughly an eighth of a sample with around 86,000 clones, 85% to 95% of them seen once. This specimen consisted of CD4+ or CD8+ T cells sorted from blood, obtained in a trial of the OX40 agonist ivuxolimab. The receptors were gathered from an adult with an advanced solid tumor such as melanoma, head and neck, liver or kidney cancer. CDR3s leave out the opening cysteine and the closing phenylalanine or tryptophan. Rows may omit the clone size; those that give it use once, few, many or a size class.

>TRBJ2-1|-|TRBV7-2
ASTVPYNEQF
>TRBJ2-7|-|TRBV7-2
ASSLVARQDYEQY
>TRBJ2-1|once|TRBV5-4
ASSLEREVTEQF
>TRBJ1-1|-|TRBV6-5
ASGGTGGSEAF
>TRBJ1-5|-|TRBV6-1
ASTWTAYSNQPQH
>TRBJ1-5|few|TRBV7-9
ASSLGTNQPQH
>TRBJ1-1|-|TRBV4-3
ASSQAWDRLNTEAF
>TRBJ2-1|-|TRBV27
ASSVDYYNEQF
>TRBJ2-3|-|TRBV29-1
SVEEAMGQGPFLQY
>TRBJ1-2|-|TRBV6-5
ASSYDPGRGYT
>TRBJ1-6|-|TRBV25-1
ASSEWDNSPLH
>TRBJ2-3|-|TRBV9
ASSGQESTDTQY
>TRBJ2-1|-|TRBV27
ASRALAGARSEQF
>TRBJ2-3|-|TRBV7-6
ASSLAVEGAGTDTQY
>TRBJ1-2|-|TRBV4-1
ASSQGRPGDDYGYT